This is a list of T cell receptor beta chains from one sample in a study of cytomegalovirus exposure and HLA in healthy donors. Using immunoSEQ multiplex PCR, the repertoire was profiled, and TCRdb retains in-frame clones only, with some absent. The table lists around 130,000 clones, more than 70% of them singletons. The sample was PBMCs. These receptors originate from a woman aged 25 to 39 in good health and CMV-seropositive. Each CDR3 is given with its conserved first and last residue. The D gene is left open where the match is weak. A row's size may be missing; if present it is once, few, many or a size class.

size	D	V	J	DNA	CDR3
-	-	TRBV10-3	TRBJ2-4	TGTGCCATCAGTGAAACGGGTACTTCGATTCAGTACTTC	CAISETGTSIQYF
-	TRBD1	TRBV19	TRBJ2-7	TGTGCCAGTAGTATGTCCGGGACAGGGACCTACGAGCAGTACTTC	CASSMSGTGTYEQYF
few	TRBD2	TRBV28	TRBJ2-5	TGTGCCAGCACACCTTTCACCGGGACTAGCGGTGGGGGGACCCAGTACTTC	CASTPFTGTSGGGTQYF
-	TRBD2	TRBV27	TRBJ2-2	TGTGCCAGCAGTTTAGGGGGGAGGGCCCATGGGGAGCTGTTTTTT	CASSLGGRAHGELFF
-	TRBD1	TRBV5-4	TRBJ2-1	TGTGCCAGCAGCTTCTGGACAGGGGCTTCCTACAATGAGCAGTTCTTC	CASSFWTGASYNEQFF
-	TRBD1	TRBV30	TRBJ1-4	TGTGCCTGGAGTCCGGGACAGGGGTATGAAAAACTGTTTTTT	CAWSPGQGYEKLFF
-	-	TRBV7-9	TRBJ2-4	TGTGCCAGCAGCTTGACAGGACTGGACATTCAGTACTTC	CASSLTGLDIQYF
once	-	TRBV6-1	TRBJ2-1	TGTGCCAGCAGTGCCTACTATGAGCAGTTCTTC	CASSAYYEQFF
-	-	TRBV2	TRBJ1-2	TGTGCCAGCAGTGAACTTACAGCCGACTATGGCTACACCTTC	CASSELTADYGYTF
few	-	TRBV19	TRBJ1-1	TGTGCCAGTAGTATAGGAGGGGGGGCCACTGAAGCTTTCTTT	CASSIGGGATEAFF
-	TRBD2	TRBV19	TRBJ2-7	TGTGCCAGTAGTTACGCCTCGGGGGGGCCCTACGAGCAGTACTTC	CASSYASGGPYEQYF
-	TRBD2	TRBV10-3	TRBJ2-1	TGTGCCATCAGTGCGTCCTTTAGCGGGGGGTACAATGAGCAGTTCTTC	CAISASFSGGYNEQFF
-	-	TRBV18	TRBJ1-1	TGTGCCAGCTCACCTACCTCGGGGGGGGGCAACACTGAAGCTTTCTTT	CASSPTSGGGNTEAFF
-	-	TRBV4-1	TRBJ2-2	TGCGCCAGCAGCCAACGCGGAGGGGTAGACACCGGGGAGCTGTTTTTT	CASSQRGGVDTGELFF
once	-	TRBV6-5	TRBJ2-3	TGTGCCAGCAGTTACCTGTTCTCCACAGATACGCAGTATTTT	CASSYLFSTDTQYF
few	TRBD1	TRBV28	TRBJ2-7	TGTGCCAGCATAGGTACAGGGGACTACGAGCAGTACTTC	CASIGTGDYEQYF
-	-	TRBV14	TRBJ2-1	TGTGCCAGCAGCCATTTGCGCGGGGATCCCTACAATGAGCAGTTCTTC	CASSHLRGDPYNEQFF
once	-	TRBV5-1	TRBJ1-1	TGCGCCAGCAGCTTGGAGGGGAGGATGAACACTGAAGCTTTCTTT	CASSLEGRMNTEAFF
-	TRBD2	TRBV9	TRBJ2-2	TGTGCCAGCAGCGTAGGGGGAGGGGTCTACACCGGGGAGCTGTTTTTT	CASSVGGGVYTGELFF
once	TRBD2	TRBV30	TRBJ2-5	TGTGCCTACCGGCTAGCGGGGGAGACCCAGTACTTC	CAYRLAGETQYF
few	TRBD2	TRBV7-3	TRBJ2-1	TGTGCCAGCAGCTTAACCCCTGGCGGGGGTCTTAATGAGCAGTTCTTC	CASSLTPGGGLNEQFF
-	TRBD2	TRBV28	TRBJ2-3	TGTGCCAGCAGTTTATCGGCTAGCGGGAGATCCGGCACAGATACGCAGTATTTT	CASSLSASGRSGTDTQYF
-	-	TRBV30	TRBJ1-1	TGTGCCTGGAGTGCCGAGTTCGAAGCTTTCTTT	CAWSAEFEAFF
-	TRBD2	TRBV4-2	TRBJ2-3	TGTGCCAGCAGCCATCGTCTAGCGGGAGAGAGCACAGATACGCAGTATTTT	CASSHRLAGESTDTQYF
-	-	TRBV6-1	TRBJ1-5	TGTGCCAGCAGTGAAGTTACAGATTATAGCAATCAGCCCCAGCATTTT	CASSEVTDYSNQPQHF
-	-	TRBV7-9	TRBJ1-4	TGTTCCAGCAGCTTAGTTAAAGAAAAACTGTTTTTT	CSSSLVKEKLFF
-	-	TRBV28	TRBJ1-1	TGTGCCAGCAGTTCCCCCCTTGAAGCTTTCTTT	CASSSPLEAFF
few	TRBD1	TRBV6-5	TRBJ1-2	TGTGCCAGCAGTTTCGCAGGGGGAATGGTGAATGGCTACACCTTC	CASSFAGGMVNGYTF
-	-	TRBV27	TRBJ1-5	TGTGCCAGCAGCCCCGGCGGTAGCAATCAGCCCCAGCATTTT	CASSPGGSNQPQHF
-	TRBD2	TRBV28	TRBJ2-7	TGTGCCAGCAGGTCCACCGCCGGGACTAGCGGGAGCAAATACTACGAGCAGTACTTC	CASRSTAGTSGSKYYEQYF
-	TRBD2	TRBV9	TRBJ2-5	TGTGCCAGCAGCGTAGAGAGGGGACTAGGAGGTGTACAAGAGACCCAGTACTTC	CASSVERGLGGVQETQYF
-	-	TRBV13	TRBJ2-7	TGTGCCAGCAGCTTAGGGGGGGCTCCCCGGTACGAGCAGTACTTC	CASSLGGAPRYEQYF
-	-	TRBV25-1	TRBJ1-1	TGTGCCAGCAGTTTCTCAGGGGTCGTTGAAGCTTTCTTT	CASSFSGVVEAFF
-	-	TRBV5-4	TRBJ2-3	TGTGCCAGCAGCTTAGGGCAGGGAAAAGATACGCAGTATTTT	CASSLGQGKDTQYF
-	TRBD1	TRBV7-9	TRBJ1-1	TGTGCCAGCAGCCGAAAGGGGACAGCTATGAACACTGAAGCTTTCTTT	CASSRKGTAMNTEAFF
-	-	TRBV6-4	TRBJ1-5	TGTGCCAGCAGTGATGGGCCGAGTCAGCCCCAGCATTTT	CASSDGPSQPQHF
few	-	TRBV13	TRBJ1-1	TGTGCCAGCAGCCAATGGGATGGGAGCAGGAACACTGAAGCTTTCTTT	CASSQWDGSRNTEAFF
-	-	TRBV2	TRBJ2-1	TGTGCCAGCAGGGTAGCGGCCCTGTACAATGAGCAGTTCTTC	CASRVAALYNEQFF
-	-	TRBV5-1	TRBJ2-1	TGCGCCAGCAGCTCAGGGTGGGGGGCCTACAATGAGCAGTTCTTC	CASSSGWGAYNEQFF
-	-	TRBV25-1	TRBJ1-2	TGTGCCAGCAGTGATACCGGAAGGGGGTATGGCTACACCTTC	CASSDTGRGYGYTF
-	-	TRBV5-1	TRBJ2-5	TGCGCCAGCAGCTTGGACCCACAACCGACCCAGTACTTC	CASSLDPQPTQYF
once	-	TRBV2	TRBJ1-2	TGTGCCAGCAGTGTATCGGACAGTAACTATGGCTACACCTTC	CASSVSDSNYGYTF
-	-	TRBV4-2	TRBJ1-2	TGTGCCAGCAGCCAAGATCTCGGAGAATTATACTATGGCTACACCTTC	CASSQDLGELYYGYTF
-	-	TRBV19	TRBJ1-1	TGTGCCAGCACGCGGAGGGCTGAAGCTTTCTTT	CASTRRAEAFF
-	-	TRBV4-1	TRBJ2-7	TGCGCCAGCAGCCAAGATAAGGGGTTGGGCTACGAGCAGTACTTC	CASSQDKGLGYEQYF
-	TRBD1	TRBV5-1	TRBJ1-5	TGCGCCAGCAGCTTGGGGGACAGGGACAATCAGCCCCAGCATTTT	CASSLGDRDNQPQHF
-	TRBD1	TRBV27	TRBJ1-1	TGTGCCAGCAGAGGAACGACAGGGAGGAACACTGAAGCTTTCTTT	CASRGTTGRNTEAFF
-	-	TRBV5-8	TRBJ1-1	TGTGCCAGCAGCTTGTTACCGGGCACTGAAGCTTTCTTT	CASSLLPGTEAFF
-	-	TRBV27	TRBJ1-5	TGTGCCAGTCGACACGAGGGGGATCAGCCCCAGCATTTT	CASRHEGDQPQHF
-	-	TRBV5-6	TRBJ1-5	TGTGCCAGCAGCAGACGGGTAAATAGCAATCAGCCCCAGCATTTT	CASSRRVNSNQPQHF
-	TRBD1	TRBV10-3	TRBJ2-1	TGTGCCATCAGGGGGACAGGGAACGATGAGCAGTTCTTC	CAIRGTGNDEQFF
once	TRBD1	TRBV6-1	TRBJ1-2	TGTGCCAGCAGCAGACAGGGGGACAGTGGCTACACCTTC	CASSRQGDSGYTF
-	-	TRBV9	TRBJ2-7	TGTGCCAGCAGCGTAGGCAGATACAGCTCCTACGAGCAGTACTTC	CASSVGRYSSYEQYF
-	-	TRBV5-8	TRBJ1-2	TGTGCCAGCAGCTTGGTCGGAGGGAGGCGTGGCTACACCTTC	CASSLVGGRRGYTF
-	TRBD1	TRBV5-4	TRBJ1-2	TGTGCCAGCAGCCGGGACAGAGCTTATGGCTACACCTTC	CASSRDRAYGYTF